This T cell receptor beta chain was recorded in a study of human T cells and chemical hapten exposure. Study background: Per-sample variation in TCR yield stemmed mainly from small pooled library volume differences. Study-wide findings and caveats: Once DPC sensitization occurred, TCRs above 1 in 1000 frequency showed no change.

This CDR3 is built from 12 residues. The germline V and J ends were trimmed by 1 base and 17 bases, with 12 bases remaining between them. From whole blood left unfractionated, total RNA was extracted. A word on this clonotype: Its antigen is currently unknown.

Single cDNA molecules in the library carried unique molecular identifiers attached during preparation. Each CDR3 protein is one row after TCRdb ran MiXCR on the 5' RACE reads. The repertoire holds 110,000 or so distinct CDR3 sequences, with roughly 18% as singletons. The sequence came from a human donor in good health. The rearrangement links TRBV12-3 or TRBV12-4 to TRBJ2-6, with D perhaps matching TRBD1 (5 bases). CDR3 in amino acids: CASSLGGPAVTF. The CDR3 nucleotides are TGTGCCAGCAGTTTAGGGGGCCCGGCGGTGACTTTC.